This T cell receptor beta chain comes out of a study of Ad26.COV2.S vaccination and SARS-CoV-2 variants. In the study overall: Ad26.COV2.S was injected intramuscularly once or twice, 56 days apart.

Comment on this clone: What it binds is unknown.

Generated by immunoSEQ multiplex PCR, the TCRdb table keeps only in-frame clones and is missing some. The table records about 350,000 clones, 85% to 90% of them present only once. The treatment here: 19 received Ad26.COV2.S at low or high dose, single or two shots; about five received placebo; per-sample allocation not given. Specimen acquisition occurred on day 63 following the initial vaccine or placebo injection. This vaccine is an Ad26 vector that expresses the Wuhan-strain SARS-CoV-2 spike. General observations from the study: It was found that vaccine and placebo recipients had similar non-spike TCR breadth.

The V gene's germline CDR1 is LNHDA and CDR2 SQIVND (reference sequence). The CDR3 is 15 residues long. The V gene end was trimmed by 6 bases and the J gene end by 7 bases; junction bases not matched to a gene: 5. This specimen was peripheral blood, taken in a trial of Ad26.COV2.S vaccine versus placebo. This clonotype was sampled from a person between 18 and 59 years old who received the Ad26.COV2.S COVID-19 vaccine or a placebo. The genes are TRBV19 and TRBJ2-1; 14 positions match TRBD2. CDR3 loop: CASSTGTSGRNEQFF. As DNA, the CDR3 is TGTGCCAGTAGCACCGGGACTAGCGGGAGAAATGAGCAGTTCTTC.